Shown below are 4 T cell receptor beta chains from a single sample sequenced in a study of T cells after posttransplantation cyclophosphamide. Profiled with immunoSEQ multiplex PCR; TCRdb holds only in-frame clones, not every one. The sample shows about 14,000 clones, none of them appearing just once. Cyclophosphamide on days +3 and +4 followed busulfan-fludarabine conditioning and a marrow graft. The sample was PBMCs, taken around 1,200 days after allogeneic stem cell transplant with posttransplant cyclophosphamide. These receptors were obtained from a female patient aged 40 to 50 who received an allogeneic stem cell transplant from a related donor, was CMV-positive, and had no GVHD. The T cells may partly be graft donor cells.

This clone was picked up many times. The chain links TRBV7-2 to TRBJ1-2; D uncertain. This CDR3 has 15 amino acids. The V end was cut by 1 base, the J end by 2 bases, with 11 bases between. The germline V gene has CDR1 SGHTA and CDR2 FQGNSA. The CDR3 loop is CASSLGRGANYGYTF. CDR3 nucleotide sequence: TGTGCCAGCAGCTTAGGTCGGGGAGCGAACTATGGCTACACCTTC.

This clone turned up a few times. The chain employs TRBV5-6 and TRBJ1-5, with 7 bases aligning to TRBD1. Germline V gene lookup returns CDR1 SGHDT and CDR2 YYEEEE. This CDR3 has 15 amino acids. Losses at the gene ends were 0 bases for V and 1 base for J; bases not matched to a gene: 1. The CDR3 region has the DNA TGTGCCAGCAGCTTGGCAGGGGGAAGCAATCAGCCCCAGCATTTT. Its translation: CASSLAGGSNQPQHF.

By sample fraction, this clone is medium-sized (0.01 to 0.1%). The gene calls are TRBV7-2 and TRBJ2-7, with TRBD1 matching 7 bases. The junction had 3 bases not matched to a gene; V was cut back by 1 base and J by 3 bases. Germline V gene sequence: CDR1 SGHTA, CDR2 FQGNSA. CDR3 length: 14 residues. CDR3 nucleotide sequence: TGTGCCAGCAGCTTAGAGGGACAGATCTACGAGCAGTACTTC. It yields the protein CASSLEGQIYEQYF. Supplemented by reference TRBV7-2 and TRBJ2-7, the full variable domain reads GAGVSQSPSNKVTEKGKDVELRCDPISGHTALYWYRQSLGQGLEFLIYFQGNSAPDKSGLPSDRFSAERTGGSVSTLTIQRTQQEDSAVYLCASSLEGQIYEQYFGPGTRLTVT.

This clone has a count of ten or more. This chain uses TRBV6-5 with TRBJ2-2, with TRBD2 identical over 10 bases. Germline values: CDR1 MNHEY, CDR2 SVGAGI. The CDR3 totals 15 residues. Unmatched junction bases numbered 6, after V lost 5 bases and J lost 6 bases. The CDR3 is CASSPLAGVPGELFF. The CDR3 DNA reads as TGTGCCAGCAGTCCTCTAGCGGGGGTGCCCGGGGAGCTGTTTTTT.